Each of the 19 T cell receptor beta chains below was sequenced from the same sample in a study of blood T cell repertoires in COVID-19 (dated by TCRdb to the early 2020s). The library was generated by the immunoSEQ multiplex PCR assay. This immuneACCESS table, as held by TCRdb, lists in-frame sequences with V and J called but not all clones. Of the missing ones, under half trace to an unresolved V gene in checked studies; the others have no known cause. The sample data list roughly 180,000 clones, and 70% to 80% of these were observed just once. The biggest ten clones account for 7.5% to 8.5% of the sample. The specimen sequenced was peripheral blood. The source of these receptors is a woman aged 60-75 years with COVID-19, enrolled during active disease.

This chain joins TRBV7-3 and TRBJ2-2, with 11 bases aligning to TRBD2. Per germline, CDR1 SGHTA and CDR2 FQGTGA. There are 15 residues in the CDR3. The V and J ends lost 7 bases and 3 bases, in that order; junction bases with no gene match: 4. The CDR3 bases are TGTGCCAGCAAACTAGCGGGGGAGGACACCGGGGAGCTGTTTTTT. Translating gives CASKLAGEDTGELFF.

V and J are TRBV4-2 and TRBJ2-7; the D gene is possibly TRBD2 (7 bases). Germline V gene lookup returns CDR1 LGHNA and CDR2 YNFKEQ. V gave up 6 bases and J gave up 0 bases, with 9 bases separating them. The CDR3 totals 13 residues. The chain's CDR3 is CASRGGGSYEQYF. The CDR3 nucleotides are TGTGCCAGCAGGGGAGGGGGCTCCTACGAGCAGTACTTC.

J is TRBJ2-5 and V is TRBV28, with 9 positions matching TRBD1. Germline CDR1 is MDHEN and CDR2 is SYDVKM. There are 17 residues in the CDR3. Trimming removed 5 bases from V and 4 bases from J; junction bases left unmatched: 14. The CDR3 region has the DNA TGTGCCAGCAGTCGGGTAGGGGACAGGGAAAGCCGAGAGACCCAGTACTTC. Its translation is CASSRVGDRESRETQYF.

This chain uses TRBV9 with TRBJ2-1; 10 bases fit TRBD2. Losses at the gene ends were 3 bases for V and 3 bases for J; bases not matched to a gene: 6. Looked up from germline, CDR1 is SGDLS and CDR2 is YYNGEE. The CDR3 spans 16 residues. CDR3 coding DNA: TGTGCCAGCAGCGCCCCGGGACTAGCGAGCTACAATGAGCAGTTCTTC. It encodes CASSAPGLASYNEQFF.

Only one count was recorded for this clone. The V call is TRBV11-2, the J call TRBJ2-7; 8 bases agree with TRBD2. V trimming: 2 bases; J trimming: 2 bases; junction bases outside the gene matches: 11. Germline CDR1 SGHAT, CDR2 FQNNGV. The CDR3 sequence is 17 residues long. The chain's CDR3 is CASSLFAGGSQTYEQYF. The CDR3 DNA sequence: TGTGCCAGCAGCTTATTCGCGGGGGGTTCACAGACCTACGAGCAGTACTTC.

J is TRBJ2-3 and V is TRBV27; 8 nucleotides match TRBD1. V dropped 7 bases and J dropped 6; count of bases not matched to a gene: 12. The CDR3 is made up of 15 amino acids. The V gene's germline CDR1 is MNHEY and CDR2 SMNVEV (reference sequence). The CDR3 bases are TGTGCCAGCAACTTCCGGGACAGGTACCGGGATACGCAGTATTTT. Translated: CASNFRDRYRDTQYF.

V is TRBV6-5 and J is TRBJ1-2; 7 positions agree with TRBD1. V was clipped by 2 bases and J by 0 bases; unmatched bases: 3. The germline gives CDR1 MNHEY, CDR2 SVGAGI. This CDR3 has 15 amino acids. In DNA, the CDR3 is TGTGCCAGCAGTTACCGCAGGGGGTCTAACTATGGCTACACCTTC. Protein sequence: CASSYRRGSNYGYTF.

The rearrangement links TRBV7-3 to TRBJ1-6; D remains unclear. Germline V gene lookup returns CDR1 SGHTA and CDR2 FQGTGA. The V end was cut by 1 base, the J end by 6 bases, with 10 bases between. This CDR3 contains 15 residues. The CDR3 nucleotides read TGTGCCAGCAGCTTAAGGCCGGGATCTAATTCACCCCTCCACTTT. This translates into CASSLRPGSNSPLHF.

CDR3: CAISGEALAGGRRETQYF. In DNA form, the CDR3 reads TGTGCCATCAGCGGGGAAGCTTTAGCGGGGGGGCGAAGAGAGACCCAGTACTTC. This chain connects TRBV10-3 to TRBJ2-5; the match to TRBD2 covers 11 bases. Germline CDR1 is ENHRY and CDR2 is SYGVKD. There are 18 residues in the CDR3. V lost 6 bases, J lost 4 bases, and 16 bases stayed unmatched.

The chain joins TRBV9 to TRBJ2-5, with TRBD2 matching 7 bases. CDR3 length: 15 amino acids. Germline-derived CDR1 and CDR2 are SGDLS and YYNGEE. The J segment lost 5 bases and the V segment lost 4 bases, leaving 11 bases of the junction unmatched. The CDR3 reads CASSPTGLDKETQYF. CDR3 bases: TGTGCCAGCAGCCCCACAGGACTAGATAAGGAGACCCAGTACTTC.

The chain combines TRBV14 with TRBJ2-6, with D maybe TRBD2 (6 bases). The CDR3 runs 18 residues. The germline V gene has CDR1 SGHDN and CDR2 FVKESK. With 3 bases removed from V and 0 bases from J, the gap between germline ends came to 15 bases. Here the CDR3 reads CASSQRGLPSSGANVLTF. The CDR3 nucleotides are TGTGCCAGCAGCCAGAGGGGACTCCCGAGCTCTGGGGCCAACGTCCTGACTTTC.

On this clone: An end of the junction does not agree with germline; a read error may underlie this. This chain uses TRBV13 with TRBJ1-1; 7 nucleotides agree with TRBD1. This CDR3 contains 12 residues. Germline V gene sequence: CDR1 PRHDT, CDR2 FYEKMQ (reference sequence). CDR3: CASSLVGQAPVF. CDR3 in DNA: TGTGCCAGCAGCTTAGTCGGACAGGCCCCAGTCTTT.

The CDR3, as DNA: TGTGCCAGCAGCTTGACATATAGCAATCAGCCCCAGCATTTT. Amino acid sequence: CASSLTYSNQPQHF. The chain has TRBV7-2 and TRBJ1-5; D remains ambiguous. This CDR3 has 14 residues. In germline, CDR1 is SGHTA, CDR2 FQGNSA. V was shortened by 3 bases and J by 0 bases, with 6 bases between the two germline ends.

The chain joins TRBV9 to TRBJ2-3; 7 bases map to TRBD1. J lost 3 bases, V lost 3 bases, and 7 bases had no gene match. The CDR3 has 15 residues. The germline CDR1 and CDR2 sequences are SGDLS and YYNGEE. The CDR3 DNA is TGTGCCAGCAGCGGAACGGGACAGCTGACAGATACGCAGTATTTT. Residues: CASSGTGQLTDTQYF.

The chain uses TRBV7-2 and TRBJ2-7; D is ambiguous. Germline CDR1 and CDR2: SGHTA and FQGNSA. The CDR3 contains 15 residues. Trimming took off 3 bases at V and 3 bases at J, with 15 bases between the two ends. The CDR3 DNA reads TGTGCCAGCAGCTTTCGACCCGTAGACTTCTACGAGCAGTACTTC. It translates to CASSFRPVDFYEQYF.

The chain has TRBV28 and TRBJ1-4; a possible D gene is TRBD1 (6 bases). Trimming took off 5 bases at V and 4 bases at J, with 11 bases between the two ends. The CDR3 sequence is 14 residues long. CDR1 is MDHEN and CDR2 is SYDVKM in the germline V gene. The DNA of the CDR3 is TGTGCCAGCAGTCGGACAGATCTTAATGAAAAACTGTTTTTT. This gives the protein CASSRTDLNEKLFF.

This clone was seen once. The chain links TRBV5-1 to TRBJ2-3; 8 bases line up with TRBD1. CDR1 is SGHRS and CDR2 is YFSETQ in the germline V gene. Trimming cost V 1 base and J 0 bases; bases outside gene matches: 16. CDR3 size: 20 residues. The CDR3 DNA follows: TGCGCCAGCAGCTTGAGGCCAGGGGGCGCACAAATGGGGAGCACAGATACGCAGTATTTT. Its protein is CASSLRPGGAQMGSTDTQYF.

This sequence joins TRBV5-4 and TRBJ2-5; D is possibly TRBD2 (5 bases). This CDR3 contains 15 residues. V lost 4 bases and J lost 2, with 15 bases in between. Per germline, CDR1 SGHNT and CDR2 YYREEE (reference sequence). CDR3 protein: CASSPAAQRQETQYF. In DNA, the CDR3 is TGTGCCAGCAGCCCCGCCGCCCAGCGGCAAGAGACCCAGTACTTC.

V usage is TRBV10-1 and J usage is TRBJ2-2, with 9 bases matching TRBD2. CDR3 length: 17 amino acids. Germline CDR1 reads WNHNN; CDR2 reads SYGVQD (reference sequence). J lost 5 bases, V lost 5 bases, and 12 bases had no gene match. In DNA, the CDR3 is TGCGCCAGCAGTTTTCCCGGGACTAGCAAGATTACCGGGGAGCTGTTTTTT. Protein sequence: CASSFPGTSKITGELFF.